This T cell receptor (beta chain) comes out of a study of cytomegalovirus exposure and HLA in healthy donors. Study-wide results and limits: It was reported that TCR beta sequences correctly inferred the HLA-A and HLA-B alleles for most subjects. Clonal expansion, a later analysis showed, was greater in HLA-associated TCR beta chains than in equally common others.

Primers: 60 Vbeta forward and 13 Jbeta reverse. Sequencing used immunoSEQ multiplex PCR; TCRdb keeps in-frame clones, though not all of them. The sample has about 120,000 clones, 81% seen once; the top ten hold around 4.2%. A remark on this clone: What it recognizes is unknown. A single base is all that separates this from a far larger clone, so a read error is likely.

V lost 8 bases, J lost 6 bases, and 7 bases lay in between. The CDR3 spans 11 residues. In germline, CDR1 is MNHNS, CDR2 SASEGT. The source material was PBMCs. This sequence joins TRBV6-1 and TRBJ2-2; D uncertain. This TCR was sampled from a woman in her twenties or thirties in good health and CMV-seronegative. CDR3 amino acids: CASQEAGELFF. The CDR3 nucleotides read TGTGCCAGCCAAGAGGCCGGGGAGCTGTTTTTT.